Listed below are T cell receptor beta chains from one sample, sequenced in a study of T cell responses to AZD1222 COVID-19 vaccine. Generated by immunoSEQ multiplex PCR, the TCRdb table keeps only in-frame clones and is missing some. The table lists roughly 140,000 clones, roughly nine tenths of them singletons. The sequencing here drew on peripheral blood, taken on day 0 of AZD1222 vaccination. The source is an adult in good health. CDR3s include the opening cysteine and the closing phenylalanine or tryptophan. D genes are given only for firm matches. Clone size is given for some rows only: seen once, a few or many times, or a class if the clone is expanded.

V gene	J gene	D gene	clone size	CDR3 DNA	CDR3 protein
TRBV6-6	TRBJ2-1	-	-	TGTGCCAGCCGTAAGGAGGTGGGGGGCTATGAGCAGTTCTTC	CASRKEVGGYEQFF
TRBV4-2	TRBJ2-2	TRBD1	-	TGTGCCAGCAGCCAAGGGAGACAGGGATTCGTCGGGGAGCTGTTTTTT	CASSQGRQGFVGELFF
TRBV6-4	TRBJ2-5	-	-	TGTGCCACCGACGGACGTAGGACCCAGTACTTC	CATDGRRTQYF
TRBV2	TRBJ2-2	-	-	TGTGCCAGCAGTGTCATGGGAGGAGGCGGGGAGCTGTTTTTT	CASSVMGGGGELFF
TRBV30	TRBJ2-3	-	-	TGTGCCTGGAGTGTGGTGGATACGCAGTATTTT	CAWSVVDTQYF
TRBV6-5	TRBJ1-1	TRBD1	once	TGTGCCAGCAGTTACGGGACAGGGATCACTGAAGCTTTCTTT	CASSYGTGITEAFF
TRBV28	TRBJ1-2	-	once	TGTGCCAGCAGACGGACGGGGAGTGGCTACACCTTC	CASRRTGSGYTF
TRBV2	TRBJ2-2	TRBD1	-	TGTGCCAGCGAACACAGGGGCCCCGGGGAGCTGTTTTTT	CASEHRGPGELFF
TRBV28	TRBJ1-2	-	-	TGTGCCAGCAGGTTCGGGGGGAACAACTATGGCTACACCTTC	CASRFGGNNYGYTF
TRBV3-1/TRBV3-2	TRBJ2-7	TRBD2	-	TGTGCCAGCAGCCCAGCGGGACTAGCGGGGGGATCCTACGAGCAGTACTTC	CASSPAGLAGGSYEQYF
TRBV5-4	TRBJ1-2	TRBD1	-	TGTGCCAGCAGCTTGGACAGGGGCAATGGCTACACCTTC	CASSLDRGNGYTF
TRBV27	TRBJ2-5	TRBD2	-	TGTGCCAGCAGTCTTAGCGGGGGGGTGGGGGCAGAGACCCAGTACTTC	CASSLSGGVGAETQYF
TRBV3-1/TRBV3-2	TRBJ2-6	-	once	TGTGCCAGCACAGGGTTGGGGGCCAACGTCCTGACTTTC	CASTGLGANVLTF
TRBV11-2	TRBJ2-1	TRBD2	-	TGTGCCAGCGGGGGGACTAGCGGGTTCAACTACAATGAGCAGTTCTTC	CASGGTSGFNYNEQFF
TRBV2	TRBJ1-1	TRBD1	-	TGTGCCAGCAGTATGGGGGACAGGGCTGGCACTGAAGCTTTCTTT	CASSMGDRAGTEAFF
TRBV14	TRBJ1-2	TRBD1	-	TGTGCCAGCAGCCAAGAGACAGGGATCCATGGCTACACCTTC	CASSQETGIHGYTF
TRBV15	TRBJ1-6	-	-	TGTGCCACCAGCAGCCGGGACGGGTTCGGTAATTCACCCCTCCACTTT	CATSSRDGFGNSPLHF
TRBV2	TRBJ2-2	TRBD2	-	TGTGCCAGCATCGTCGGGGGGGGTACCGGGGAGCTGTTTTTT	CASIVGGGTGELFF
TRBV3-1/TRBV3-2	TRBJ1-5	-	-	TGTGCCAGCAGATATCAGCCCCAGCATTTT	CASRYQPQHF
TRBV27	TRBJ1-5	TRBD1	-	TGTGCCAGCAGTATGGCCGGGACAGCTAATAATCAGCCCCAGCATTTT	CASSMAGTANNQPQHF
TRBV5-1	TRBJ1-4	-	-	TGCGCCAGCAGCTTGACAGGCAGGGATAATGAAAAACTGTTTTTT	CASSLTGRDNEKLFF
TRBV30	TRBJ1-2	-	-	TGTGCCTGGAAACACAGCTCCTATGGCTACACCTTC	CAWKHSSYGYTF
TRBV29-1	TRBJ2-2	TRBD1	-	TGCAGCGTTGAATTTCGAGGGGGCCCGAACACCGGGGAGCTGTTTTTT	CSVEFRGGPNTGELFF
TRBV5-1	TRBJ2-1	TRBD1	few	TGCGCCAGCAGCTTTTCAGGGGGCTATGCTGAGCAGTTCTTC	CASSFSGGYAEQFF
TRBV6-5	TRBJ1-6	TRBD1	-	TGTGCCAGCAGGCTGACAGGGAGAAATTCACCCCTCCACTTT	CASRLTGRNSPLHF
TRBV30	TRBJ1-4	TRBD1	-	TGTGCCTGGAGTGTACGGGGACAGCTTAATGAAAAACTGTTTTTT	CAWSVRGQLNEKLFF
TRBV6-5	TRBJ1-1	-	-	TGTGCCAGCGCTAGTCGACGGATGAACACTGAAGCTTTCTTT	CASASRRMNTEAFF
TRBV15	TRBJ1-2	-	-	TGTGCCACCTATGGCACCGGCTATGGCTACACCTTC	CATYGTGYGYTF
TRBV28	TRBJ1-5	-	once	TGTGCCAGCAGCTCAGATCAGTATAGCAATCAGCCCCAGCATTTT	CASSSDQYSNQPQHF
TRBV6-1	TRBJ1-4	-	once	TGTGCCAGCAGTGAAGGGTACGGGGCTAATGAAAAACTGTTTTTT	CASSEGYGANEKLFF
TRBV7-2	TRBJ1-6	-	-	TGTGCCAGCAGCTTTTACGGCTCCTATAATTCACCCCTCCACTTT	CASSFYGSYNSPLHF
TRBV27	TRBJ1-1	-	-	TGTGCCAGCAGTTTAGAGGGTAGGCTGAACACTGAAGCTTTCTTT	CASSLEGRLNTEAFF
TRBV5-1	TRBJ1-1	-	-	TGCGCCAGCAGCTTGGTAGAGGGGACTGAAGCTTTCTTT	CASSLVEGTEAFF
TRBV30	TRBJ1-2	-	-	TGTGCCTGGACTGACTTACCGAACTATGGCTACACCTTC	CAWTDLPNYGYTF
TRBV2	TRBJ2-7	TRBD1	-	TGTGCCAGCAGCGTAGGACAGGGAGACACCTACGAGCAGTACTTC	CASSVGQGDTYEQYF
TRBV6-5	TRBJ2-7	-	-	TGTGCCACAAGGGTTTCCTACGAGCAGTACTTC	CATRVSYEQYF
TRBV18	TRBJ2-2	-	-	TGTGCCAGCTCACCTACCAGAGAGGGGGAGCTGTTTTTT	CASSPTREGELFF
TRBV4-1	TRBJ1-1	-	few	TGCGCCAGCAGCCCCCGGGGACTGAACACTGAAGCTTTCTTT	CASSPRGLNTEAFF
TRBV7-7	TRBJ2-1	-	once	TGTGCCAGCAGCGCTGGGGGCCCCGGGACCTACAATGAGCAGTTCTTC	CASSAGGPGTYNEQFF
TRBV6-5	TRBJ2-7	-	-	TGTGCCAGCAACACAGGAGGAACATCCTACGAGCAGTACTTC	CASNTGGTSYEQYF
TRBV6-5	TRBJ1-2	-	once	TGTGCCAGCAGTTTAACGACACAAGCCTATGGCTACACCTTC	CASSLTTQAYGYTF
TRBV19	TRBJ1-5	-	-	TGTGCCAGTACCCCTCGGGCTAGCAATCAGCCCCAGCATTTT	CASTPRASNQPQHF
TRBV6-6	TRBJ1-2	-	few	TGTGCCAGCAGTTACTCACAGGGAAGAGATGGCTACACCTTC	CASSYSQGRDGYTF
TRBV27	TRBJ1-4	-	-	TGTGCCAGCAGTTTATCCGGCAGGGAGATGTTTTTT	CASSLSGREMFF
TRBV27	TRBJ1-6	-	-	TGTGCCAGCAGTTTGCGAGAGAGCTCCTATAATTCACCCCTCCACTTT	CASSLRESSYNSPLHF
TRBV18	TRBJ2-5	-	-	TGTGCCAGCTCACCTCGAGGAGGGGAGGAGACCCAGTACTTC	CASSPRGGEETQYF